Listed here are 8 T cell receptor beta chains from one sample, sequenced in a study of identical twins. A single record per CDR3 protein comes from TCRdb applying MiXCR to the 5' RACE reads. The sample holds some 320,000 distinct CDR3 sequences, over 9% seen once. These data are also associated with another study on yellow fever vaccine responses in identical twins.

The source material was CD8+ T cells sorted from blood. The receptors were gathered from a woman between 18 and 29 years old in good health.

The rearrangement uses TRBV7-6 and TRBJ2-5; the D gene is possibly TRBD2 (6 bases). CDR3 size: 13 residues. The V gene's germline CDR1 is SGHVS and CDR2 FNYEAQ. Trimming pared 2 bases from V and 3 bases from J, leaving 7 bases between. The CDR3 is CASSLRLEETQYF. CDR3 in DNA: TGTGCCAGCAGCTTACGACTAGAAGAGACCCAGTACTTC.

This clonotype was found many times. V usage is TRBV28 and J usage is TRBJ2-1; no clear D. The germline V gene has CDR1 MDHEN and CDR2 SYDVKM. V was cut by 2 bases and J by 4 bases, with 12 bases left in between. The CDR3 totals 15 residues. Here the CDR3 DNA reads TGTGCCAGCAGTTTAGGTAGGGTTACGTACAATGAGCAGTTCTTC. Residues: CASSLGRVTYNEQFF.

This clonotype was seen a few times. The chain uses TRBV12-3 or TRBV12-4 and TRBJ2-3; 10 bases align to TRBD1. V dropped 8 bases and J dropped 5; count of bases not matched to a gene: 19. The CDR3 is 18 residues long. The CDR3 DNA is TGTGCCAGCTCTGCCCGAGGGACAGGGGTAGGAAGTCGAGATACGCAGTATTTT. Its translation is CASSARGTGVGSRDTQYF.

The chain uses TRBV3-1 and TRBJ2-1; a possible D gene is TRBD2 (6 bases). Germline V gene sequence: CDR1 LGHDT, CDR2 YNNKEL (reference sequence). The CDR3 spans 15 residues. Between the trimmed V and J ends, which lost 1 base and 8 bases, there was a span of 15 bases. The CDR3 DNA is TGTGCCAGCAGCCAAGTGGGCGGAGGGGCCCATGAGCAGTTCTTC. Its protein product is CASSQVGGGAHEQFF.

This clonotype was seen repeatedly, ten times or more. The rearrangement uses TRBV20-1 and TRBJ2-7; no clear D gene. The germline CDR1 and CDR2 sequences are DFQATT and SNEGSKA (reference sequence). CDR3 length equals 13 residues. Trimming cost V 1 base and J 0 bases, with 7 bases left between them. CDR3 in amino acids: CSARVGSSYEQYV. The CDR3 DNA sequence: TGCAGTGCTAGAGTGGGCAGCTCCTACGAGCAGTACGTC.

The chain couples TRBV7-9 to TRBJ2-5; D is uncertain. Trimming took off 5 bases at V and 1 base at J, with 11 bases between the two ends. Germline values: CDR1 SEHNR, CDR2 FQNEAQ (reference sequence). The CDR3 consists of 14 residues. In nucleotides, the CDR3 is TGTGCCAGCAGCCCTACCGGGTTCCAAGAGACCCAGTACTTC. Translation: CASSPTGFQETQYF.

This clonotype appeared a few times. The chain combines TRBV5-5 with TRBJ1-2, with D unresolved. The germline V gene encodes CDR1 SGHKS and CDR2 YYEKEE (reference sequence). The CDR3 is 14 residues long. V gave up 2 bases and J gave up 4 bases, with 12 bases separating them. CDR3 sequence: CASSFGEGGYGYTF. The CDR3 nucleotides read TGTGCCAGCAGCTTCGGGGAGGGAGGCTATGGCTACACCTTC.

There are a few counts of this clonotype. This chain uses TRBV6-5 with TRBJ1-5; D is possibly TRBD1 (6 bases). The CDR3 is made up of 18 amino acids. Trimming took 0 bases from V and 2 from J, leaving 17 bases between them. Germline assignment: CDR1 MNHEY and CDR2 SVGAGI. CDR3 amino acids: CASSYSCGGLFCNQPQHF. The CDR3 DNA sequence: TGTGCCAGCAGTTACTCGTGCGGGGGCTTATTTTGCAATCAGCCCCAGCATTTT.